Listed here is a single TCR beta chain. Its antigen is unidentified. The data belong to a study of graft-versus-host responses after intestinal transplantation. Study in general: Grafts were multivisceral, liver-intestinal, or isolated intestinal. Study-level results: Recipient marrow showed GvH clones, some seen first in ileum or blood. Circulating GvH clone levels at their peak were associated with HvG declines (early post-transplant).

TCRdb keeps only in-frame clones here, not all; method: immunoSEQ multiplex PCR. Among about 100,000 clones listed, roughly 91% were seen once. This TCR was recovered from a human donor who was the organ donor for an intestinal transplant. Sequenced here: unstimulated CD4+ T cells sorted from spleen or lymph node cells, sampled before transplant.

The CDR3 reads CASSLSTTREKLFF. The CDR3 DNA reads as TGTGCCAGCAGCTTGTCGACAACTCGCGAAAAACTGTTTTTT. The chain employs TRBV5-5 and TRBJ1-4; no definite D call. Germline V lookup: CDR1 SGHKS, CDR2 YYEKEE (reference sequence). V lost 1 base, J lost 8 bases, and 12 bases lay in between. This CDR3 has 14 residues.